This TCR beta chain was observed in a study of blood T cell repertoires in COVID-19. Study-wide context: Researchers got acute and convalescent COVID-19 samples from the United States, Italy and Spain. PBMCs, B-cell-depleted T cells, or T cells provided the cDNA or gDNA that made up the material.

The V segment lost 6 bases and the J segment 1 base; nucleotides outside the gene matches: 16. This CDR3 comprises 19 residues. Germline-derived CDR1 and CDR2 are MNHEY and SVGEGT. This clone was seen only once. Per the authors' pipeline: The assay estimated nucleated cells by amplifying reference gene primers. Profiling relied on immunoSEQ multiplex PCR, and the TCRdb table lists in-frame clones only, not all of them. Clone size and V and J calls were adopted from that table, with D and trimming inferred from the DNA. The sample carries about 280,000 clones, approximately 83% recorded once. This chain joins TRBV6-2 or TRBV6-3 and TRBJ2-3; TRBD2 aligns across 10 bases. This sequence originates from a human donor in a cohort sampled during active COVID-19. The sequenced sample consisted of peripheral blood. The CDR3 bases are TGTGCCAGCAGCCGAGAAGCGGGAGGGCCCTCGGTTGGCACAGATACGCAGTATTTT. It translates to CASSREAGGPSVGTDTQYF.